Listed below are T cell receptor beta chains from one sample, sequenced in a study of identical twins. One entry per CDR3 protein, called by TCRdb with MiXCR from the 5' RACE reads. The sample has roughly 630,000 distinct CDR3 sequences; under 8.5% are singletons. This sample was shared with a second study, whose subject was yellow fever vaccine responses in identical twins.

Sequenced material: PBMCs. Receptors were obtained from a woman aged 18-29 years in good health. Both conserved end residues are part of each CDR3. The D gene is left open where the match is weak. The size of a clone is reported for some rows only, either as once, few or many, or as a class for expanded clones.

abundance: .; j_gene: TRBJ1-2; d_gene: .; v_gene: TRBV9; CDR3nt: TGTGCCAGCAGCGTAGTTGCAGGGGACTATGGCTACACCTTC; CDR3aa: CASSVVAGDYGYTF
abundance: many; j_gene: TRBJ2-1; d_gene: .; v_gene: TRBV5-1; CDR3nt: TGCGCCAGCAGCTTGTACCTCCAGGGAAGGGGGGACAATGAGCAGTTCTTC; CDR3aa: CASSLYLQGRGDNEQFF
abundance: few; j_gene: TRBJ2-1; d_gene: .; v_gene: TRBV13; CDR3nt: TGTGCCAGCAGTAGGTCCCGGGGCTCCTACAATGAGCAGTTCTTC; CDR3aa: CASSRSRGSYNEQFF
abundance: .; j_gene: TRBJ2-3; d_gene: .; v_gene: TRBV4-1; CDR3nt: TGCGCCAGCAGCCAAGTTTGGGGGGCCTGGACAGATACGCAGTATTTT; CDR3aa: CASSQVWGAWTDTQYF
abundance: few; j_gene: TRBJ2-3; d_gene: TRBD2; v_gene: TRBV9; CDR3nt: TGTGCCAGCAGCGTGACTAGCCGAGCTAGCACAGATACGCAGTATTTT; CDR3aa: CASSVTSRASTDTQYF
abundance: many; j_gene: TRBJ2-3; d_gene: TRBD2; v_gene: TRBV6-1; CDR3nt: TGTGCCAGCAGGGCCGCCCCCGGGACTAGGTCGGCAGATACGCAGTATTTT; CDR3aa: CASRAAPGTRSADTQYF
abundance: few; j_gene: TRBJ2-5; d_gene: .; v_gene: TRBV3-1; CDR3nt: TGTGCCAGCAGCCAAGGCTATGTCGGGGGAGAGACCCAGTACTTC; CDR3aa: CASSQGYVGGETQYF
abundance: .; j_gene: TRBJ2-1; d_gene: TRBD2; v_gene: TRBV5-1; CDR3nt: TGCGCCAGCAGCACCGGGACTAGAAACAATGAGCAGTTCTTC; CDR3aa: CASSTGTRNNEQFF
abundance: few; j_gene: TRBJ2-3; d_gene: TRBD2; v_gene: TRBV28; CDR3nt: TGTGCCAGCAGTCGACGGGGGTGGCGGGGGGCGGATACGCAGTATTTT; CDR3aa: CASSRRGWRGADTQYF
abundance: few; j_gene: TRBJ2-3; d_gene: TRBD2; v_gene: TRBV7-3; CDR3nt: TGTGCCAGCAGTTACGTCGGGACTAGGGACGATACGCAGTATTTT; CDR3aa: CASSYVGTRDDTQYF
abundance: few; j_gene: TRBJ1-1; d_gene: .; v_gene: TRBV29-1; CDR3nt: TGCAGCGCCCGAGCCAACCGTGCTGAAGCTTTCTTT; CDR3aa: CSARANRAEAFF
abundance: few; j_gene: TRBJ1-1; d_gene: .; v_gene: TRBV3-1; CDR3nt: TGTGCCAGCAGCCAGGGCAGGTCGAACACTGAAGCTTTCTTT; CDR3aa: CASSQGRSNTEAFF
abundance: few; j_gene: TRBJ2-7; d_gene: .; v_gene: TRBV19; CDR3nt: TGTGCCAGTAGTATTGCCGGGACTTCCTCCTACGAGCAGTACTTC; CDR3aa: CASSIAGTSSYEQYF
abundance: .; j_gene: TRBJ2-5; d_gene: TRBD1; v_gene: TRBV20-1; CDR3nt: TGCAGTGCTAAGGGCACAGGGGTTGGGGAGACCCAGTACTTC; CDR3aa: CSAKGTGVGETQYF
abundance: once; j_gene: TRBJ1-5; d_gene: TRBD1; v_gene: TRBV27; CDR3nt: TGTGCCAGCAGTAACACAGGGGGCGGTCAGCCCCAGCATTTT; CDR3aa: CASSNTGGGQPQHF
abundance: few; j_gene: TRBJ1-1; d_gene: .; v_gene: TRBV7-9; CDR3nt: TGTGCCAGCAGCTTAACCAGGGCCTTGAACACTGAAGCTTTCTTT; CDR3aa: CASSLTRALNTEAFF
abundance: .; j_gene: TRBJ2-2; d_gene: TRBD2; v_gene: TRBV29-1; CDR3nt: TGCAGCGTTGAAGCGGCGGGGGGGGGCACCGGGGAGCTGTTTTTT; CDR3aa: CSVEAAGGGTGELFF
abundance: many; j_gene: TRBJ2-1; d_gene: TRBD2; v_gene: TRBV12-3/TRBV12-4; CDR3nt: TGTGCCAGCAGTTCAACTAGCGGGGGGTGGAATGAGCAGTTCTTC; CDR3aa: CASSSTSGGWNEQFF
abundance: few; j_gene: TRBJ1-5; d_gene: .; v_gene: TRBV28; CDR3nt: TGTGCCAGCAGTTTAGAAATCCGGTATAGCAATCAGCCCCAGCATTTT; CDR3aa: CASSLEIRYSNQPQHF
abundance: .; j_gene: TRBJ1-3; d_gene: .; v_gene: TRBV7-9; CDR3nt: TGTGCCAGCAGCCAGACAGGCTCCACTTCGGGAAACACCATATATTTT; CDR3aa: CASSQTGSTSGNTIYF
abundance: .; j_gene: TRBJ2-3; d_gene: TRBD2; v_gene: TRBV27; CDR3nt: TGTGCCAGCAGTTGGCGGGGGACCAGCACAGATACGCAGTATTTT; CDR3aa: CASSWRGTSTDTQYF
abundance: many; j_gene: TRBJ2-1; d_gene: TRBD2; v_gene: TRBV12-3/TRBV12-4; CDR3nt: TGTGCCAGCAGCCGAAGCGGGAGGGCCTACAATGAGCAGTTCTTC; CDR3aa: CASSRSGRAYNEQFF